Below, one T cell receptor beta chain is given with its context. Its antigen remains unidentified. V was shortened by 4 bases and J by 4 bases, with 14 bases between the two germline ends. Germline CDR1 and CDR2: SGHRS and YFSETQ. The CDR3 length is 14 residues. Unique molecular identifiers were present in the TCR beta cDNA libraries. From the PCR reads, TCRdb called clonotypes with MiXCR, one entry per CDR3 protein. In the table there are about 820,000 distinct CDR3 sequences, approximately 53% of which are singletons. The data belong to a study of post-analysis software for immune sequencing data. Whole-study context: The disease courses spanned relapsing-remitting, secondary progressive and progressive-relapsing forms of multiple sclerosis.

Whole-study results and caveats: The five TRBV segments detected at higher frequency in patients than in controls included TRBV5-6, TRBV5-1 and TRBV20-1. Relative to controls, patients with multiple sclerosis showed significantly lower normalized Chao1 diversity.

The source material was blood. The TCR comes from a girl aged 10-17 years with multiple sclerosis. The rearrangement uses TRBV5-1 and TRBJ1-2; D is possibly TRBD1 (6 bases). The CDR3 region has the DNA TGCGCCAGCAGCATAGGACAGATAGTCTATGGCTACACCTTC. Its protein product is CASSIGQIVYGYTF.